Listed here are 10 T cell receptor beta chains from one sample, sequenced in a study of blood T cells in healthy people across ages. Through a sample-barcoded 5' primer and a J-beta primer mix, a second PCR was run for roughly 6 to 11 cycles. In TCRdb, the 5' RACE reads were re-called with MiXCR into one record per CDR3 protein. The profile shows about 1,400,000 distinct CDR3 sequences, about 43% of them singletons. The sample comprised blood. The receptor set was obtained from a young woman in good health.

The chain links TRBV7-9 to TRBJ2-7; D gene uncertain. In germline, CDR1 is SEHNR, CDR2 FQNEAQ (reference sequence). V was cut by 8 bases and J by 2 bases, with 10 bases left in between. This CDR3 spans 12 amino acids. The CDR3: CASGWRTYEQYF. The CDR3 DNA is TGTGCCAGCGGCTGGCGGACCTACGAGCAGTACTTC. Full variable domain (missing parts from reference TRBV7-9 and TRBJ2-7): DTGVSQNPRHKITKRGQNVTFRCDPISEHNRLYWYRQTLGQGPEFLTYFQNEAQLEKSRLLSDRFSAERPKGSFSTLEIQRTEQGDSAMYLCASGWRTYEQYFGPGTRLTVT.

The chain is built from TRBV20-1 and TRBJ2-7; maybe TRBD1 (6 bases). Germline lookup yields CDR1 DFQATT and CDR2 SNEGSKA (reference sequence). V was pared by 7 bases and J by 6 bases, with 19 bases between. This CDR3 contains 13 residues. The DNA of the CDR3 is TGCAGTGTCAGTCAGGGGTCGGCGGGCGAGCAGTACTTC. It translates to CSVSQGSAGEQYF.

Here the CDR3 reads CASSFSGSGTVYGYTF. Here the CDR3 DNA reads TGTGCCAGCAGCTTCTCGGGCTCCGGGACAGTGTATGGCTACACCTTC. The chain couples TRBV7-2 to TRBJ1-2; 7 positions agree with TRBD1. The CDR3 has 16 amino acids. Germline V gene data show CDR1 as SGHTA and CDR2 as FQGNSA. V shed 3 bases and J 5 bases; nucleotides not matched to a gene: 12.

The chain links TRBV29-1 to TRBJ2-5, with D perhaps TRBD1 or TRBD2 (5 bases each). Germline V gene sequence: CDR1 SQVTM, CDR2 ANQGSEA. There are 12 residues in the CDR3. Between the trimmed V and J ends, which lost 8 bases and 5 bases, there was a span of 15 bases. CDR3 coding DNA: TGCAGCAGACGTGAGGGGCTGGAGACCCAGTACTTC. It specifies CSRREGLETQYF.

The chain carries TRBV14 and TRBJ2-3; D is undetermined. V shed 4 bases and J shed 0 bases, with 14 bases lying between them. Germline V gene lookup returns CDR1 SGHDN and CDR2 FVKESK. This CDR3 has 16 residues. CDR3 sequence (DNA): TGTGCCAGCAGCCGCAGAAAGCAGGCTAGCACAGATACGCAGTATTTT. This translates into CASSRRKQASTDTQYF.

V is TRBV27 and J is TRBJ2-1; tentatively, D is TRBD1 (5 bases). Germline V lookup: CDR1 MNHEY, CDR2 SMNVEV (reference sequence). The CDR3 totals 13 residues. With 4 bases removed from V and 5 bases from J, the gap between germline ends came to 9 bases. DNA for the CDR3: TGTGCCAGCAGTTGGTCACAGGACAATGAGCAGTTCTTC. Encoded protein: CASSWSQDNEQFF.

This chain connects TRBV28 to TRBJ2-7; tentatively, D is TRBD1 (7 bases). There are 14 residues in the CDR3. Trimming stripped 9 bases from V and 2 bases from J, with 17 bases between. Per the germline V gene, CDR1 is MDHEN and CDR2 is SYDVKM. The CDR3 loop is CASKGGTATYEQYF. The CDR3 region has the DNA TGTGCCAGTAAAGGGGGGACAGCTACCTACGAGCAGTACTTC.

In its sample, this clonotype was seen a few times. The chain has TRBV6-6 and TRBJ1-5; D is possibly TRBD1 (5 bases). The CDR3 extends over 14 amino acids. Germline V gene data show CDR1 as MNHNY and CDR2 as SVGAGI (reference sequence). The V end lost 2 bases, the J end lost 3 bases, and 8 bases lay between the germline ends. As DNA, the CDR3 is TGTGCCAGCAGTTACGACAGACACAATCAGCCCCAGCATTTT. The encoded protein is CASSYDRHNQPQHF.

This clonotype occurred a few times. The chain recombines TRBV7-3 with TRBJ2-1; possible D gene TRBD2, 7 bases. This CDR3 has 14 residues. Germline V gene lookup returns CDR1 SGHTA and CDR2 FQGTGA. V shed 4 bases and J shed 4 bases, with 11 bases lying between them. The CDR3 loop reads CASSSRGGYNEQFF. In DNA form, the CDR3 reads TGTGCCAGCAGCTCGAGGGGGGGATACAATGAGCAGTTCTTC.

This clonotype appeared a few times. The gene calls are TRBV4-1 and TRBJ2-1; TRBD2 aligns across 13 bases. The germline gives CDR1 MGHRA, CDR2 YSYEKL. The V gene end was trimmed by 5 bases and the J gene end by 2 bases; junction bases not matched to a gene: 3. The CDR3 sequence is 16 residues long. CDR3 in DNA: TGCGCCAGCAGCTCGACTAGCGGGGGGCCCTACAATGAGCAGTTCTTC. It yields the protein CASSSTSGGPYNEQFF.